The text below deals with one T cell receptor beta chain. Amplification targeted TCR beta CDR3 regions from RNA transcripts. First-round RT-PCR with HTBI primers amplified the TCR CDR3 region. One entry per CDR3 protein, called by TCRdb with MiXCR from the multiplex PCR reads. The sample includes around 580,000 distinct CDR3 sequences, approximately 15% of them seen just once. This record belongs to a study of T cells in Graves' hyperthyroidism and ophthalmopathy. V gave up 3 bases and J gave up 5 bases, with 10 bases separating them. CDR3 length: 12 amino acids. Germline CDR1 reads SQVTM; CDR2 reads ANQGSEA.

Sequenced: blood. This receptor was obtained from a woman aged 18-29 years with Graves' hyperthyroidism. This chain uses TRBV29-1 with TRBJ2-5; D perhaps matches TRBD2 (5 bases). The CDR3: CSVDEGEETQYF. For the CDR3, the DNA is TGCAGCGTTGACGAGGGTGAGGAGACCCAGTACTTC.